This TCR beta chain was sequenced for a study of blood T cell repertoires in COVID-19. Study at large: From the United States, Italy and Spain came samples of acute and convalescent COVID-19.

Germline trimming cut 3 bases from V and 4 bases from J; bases unmatched to any gene: 8. This CDR3 comprises 16 residues. Per the germline V gene, CDR1 is SGHNT and CDR2 is YYREEE (reference sequence). Seattle participants joined during active infection and were tracked over time. Measured with immunoSEQ multiplex PCR; TCRdb has only the in-frame clones, and not every one. The profile shows a few hundred thousand clones, 70% to 90% of them singletons. The chain is built from TRBV5-4 and TRBJ1-5; 9 positions agree with TRBD1. The clonotype was recovered from a woman aged 45 to 65 with COVID-19, enrolled during active disease. The sequenced material came from peripheral blood. For the CDR3, the DNA is TGTGCCAGCAGCTCTACCGGGACAGGGCAAAATCAGCCCCAGCATTTT. Amino acids: CASSSTGTGQNQPQHF.